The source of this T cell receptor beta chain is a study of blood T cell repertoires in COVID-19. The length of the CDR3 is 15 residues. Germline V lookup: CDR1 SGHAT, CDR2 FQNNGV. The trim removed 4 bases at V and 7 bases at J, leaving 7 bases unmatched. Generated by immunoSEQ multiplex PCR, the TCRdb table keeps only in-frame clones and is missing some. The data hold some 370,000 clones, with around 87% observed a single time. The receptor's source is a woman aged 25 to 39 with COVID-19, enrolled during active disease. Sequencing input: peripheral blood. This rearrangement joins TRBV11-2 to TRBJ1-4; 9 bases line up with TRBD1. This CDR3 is CASSSGTGRREKLFF. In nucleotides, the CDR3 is TGTGCCAGCAGCTCCGGGACAGGGAGGCGTGAAAAACTGTTTTTT.